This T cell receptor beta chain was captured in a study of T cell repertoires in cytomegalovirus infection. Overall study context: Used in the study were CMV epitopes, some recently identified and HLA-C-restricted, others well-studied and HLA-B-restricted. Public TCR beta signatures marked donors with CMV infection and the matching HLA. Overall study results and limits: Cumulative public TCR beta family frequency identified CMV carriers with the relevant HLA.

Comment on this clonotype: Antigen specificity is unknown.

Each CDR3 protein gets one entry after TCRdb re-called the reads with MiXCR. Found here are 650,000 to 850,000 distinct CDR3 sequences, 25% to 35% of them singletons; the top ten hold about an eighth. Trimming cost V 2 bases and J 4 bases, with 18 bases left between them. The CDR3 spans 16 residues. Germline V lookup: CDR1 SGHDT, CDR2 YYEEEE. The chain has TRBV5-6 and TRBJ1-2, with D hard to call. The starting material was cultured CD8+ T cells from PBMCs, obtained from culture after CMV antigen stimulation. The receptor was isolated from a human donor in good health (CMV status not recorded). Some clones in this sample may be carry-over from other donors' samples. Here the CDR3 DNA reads TGTGCCAGCAGCTTTTCGGCACCATATGCTCCCTATGGCTACACCTTC. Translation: CASSFSAPYAPYGYTF.